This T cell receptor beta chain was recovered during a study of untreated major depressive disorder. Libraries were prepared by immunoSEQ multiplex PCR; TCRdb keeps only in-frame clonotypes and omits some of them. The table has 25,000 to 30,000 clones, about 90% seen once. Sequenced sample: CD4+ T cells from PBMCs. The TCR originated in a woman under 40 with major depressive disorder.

CDR3 DNA sequence: TGTGCCAGCAGTTTGAGGGGTCAGCCCCAGCATTTT. Translation: CASSLRGQPQHF. The chain recombines TRBV28 with TRBJ1-5; D may be TRBD1 (5 bases). This CDR3 spans 12 amino acids. The V gene lost 3 bases and the J gene lost 6 bases, with 6 bases spanning the gap. Germline-derived CDR1 and CDR2 are MDHEN and SYDVKM.